This T cell receptor beta chain was profiled in a study of T-cell memory formation after mild COVID-19. Of note for this clonotype: No antigen is known for it.

Whole-study results and caveats: Clones which contracted sat mainly in CM and EM if CD4+, and in EMRA if CD8+.

5'RACE primed at constant segments yielded TCR alpha and TCR beta cDNA libraries bearing sample barcodes and UMIs. TCRdb redid the calling of the 5' RACE reads with MiXCR, one entry per CDR3 protein. The sample records 540,000 or so distinct CDR3 sequences, about a fifth being singletons. This clonotype was obtained from an adult woman who had mild COVID-19 (a few samples of this study predate the infection). Cell type and time point are not known. Sequenced: PBMCs or a T cell subset sorted from them (not recorded which).

CDR3 bases: TGCAGTTCCCCCAGGGATACGCAGTATTTT. The encoded protein is CSSPRDTQYF. The chain recombines TRBV20-1 with TRBJ2-3; D unresolved. The germline V and J ends were trimmed by 8 bases and 6 bases, with 9 bases remaining between them. Germline V CDR1 and CDR2: DFQATT, SNEGSKA (reference sequence). There are 10 residues in the CDR3.